Presented here are 3 T cell receptor beta chains from one specimen sequenced in a study of identifying expanded T cells in peripheral blood. Repertoires were generated with immunoSEQ multiplex PCR, while TCRdb's copy carries only in-frame clones and drops some. The sample lists 75,000 to 90,000 clones, about 90% seen once, with roughly 7% in the top ten. Source material: blood. The receptor set was obtained from a person aged 18 to 69 in good health.

This chain connects TRBV7-9 to TRBJ2-7; 7 bases align to TRBD2. Germline CDR1 reads SEHNR; CDR2 reads FQNEAQ (reference sequence). Losses at the gene ends were 2 bases for V and 0 bases for J; bases not matched to a gene: 7. This CDR3 contains 16 residues. CDR3: CASSLLGGTNSYEQYF. CDR3 DNA: TGTGCCAGCAGCTTATTGGGGGGGACTAACTCCTACGAGCAGTACTTC. The whole variable domain, filled in from reference TRBV7-9 and TRBJ2-7, reads DTGVSQNPRHKITKRGQNVTFRCDPISEHNRLYWYRQTLGQGPEFLTYFQNEAQLEKSRLLSDRFSAERPKGSFSTLEIQRTEQGDSAMYLCASSLLGGTNSYEQYFGPGTRLTVT.

The J gene is TRBJ1-1, the V gene TRBV30, with TRBD1 matching 7 bases. This CDR3 has 13 residues. J lost 3 bases, V lost 6 bases, and 7 bases had no gene match. Germline-derived CDR1 and CDR2 are GTSNPN and SVGIG (reference sequence). CDR3 nucleotide sequence: TGTGCCTGCCGCCGCGGACAGGACACTGAAGCTTTCTTT. Its translation: CACRRGQDTEAFF.

The chain has TRBV4-1 and TRBJ1-2; 12 bases match TRBD1. V lost 0 bases and J lost 3; bases outside the gene matches: 5. CDR3 length: 17 amino acids. Germline CDR1 is MGHRA and CDR2 is YSYEKL. CDR3 protein: CASSQDLGTGGDYGYTF. CDR3 sequence (DNA): TGCGCCAGCAGCCAAGATCTGGGGACAGGGGGCGACTATGGCTACACCTTC.